This entry describes one T cell receptor (beta chain). Germline values: CDR1 MNHEY, CDR2 SVGAGI. CDR3 length equals 13 residues. V dropped 9 bases and J dropped 2 bases, with 13 bases sitting between them. This sample is part of a study of T cell responses to AZD1222 COVID-19 vaccine. TCRdb's copy holds only in-frame clones and misses some; the assay was immunoSEQ multiplex PCR. The sample lists over 100,000 clones, roughly 90% occurring once. The V gene is TRBV6-5, the J gene TRBJ1-2; D is perhaps TRBD1 (5 bases). This TCR was sampled from an adult in good health. The specimen was peripheral blood, collected on day 0 of AZD1222 vaccination. The CDR3 nucleotides read TGTGCCAGTACCGAAGGGGTAAACTATGGCTACACCTTC. It translates to CASTEGVNYGYTF.